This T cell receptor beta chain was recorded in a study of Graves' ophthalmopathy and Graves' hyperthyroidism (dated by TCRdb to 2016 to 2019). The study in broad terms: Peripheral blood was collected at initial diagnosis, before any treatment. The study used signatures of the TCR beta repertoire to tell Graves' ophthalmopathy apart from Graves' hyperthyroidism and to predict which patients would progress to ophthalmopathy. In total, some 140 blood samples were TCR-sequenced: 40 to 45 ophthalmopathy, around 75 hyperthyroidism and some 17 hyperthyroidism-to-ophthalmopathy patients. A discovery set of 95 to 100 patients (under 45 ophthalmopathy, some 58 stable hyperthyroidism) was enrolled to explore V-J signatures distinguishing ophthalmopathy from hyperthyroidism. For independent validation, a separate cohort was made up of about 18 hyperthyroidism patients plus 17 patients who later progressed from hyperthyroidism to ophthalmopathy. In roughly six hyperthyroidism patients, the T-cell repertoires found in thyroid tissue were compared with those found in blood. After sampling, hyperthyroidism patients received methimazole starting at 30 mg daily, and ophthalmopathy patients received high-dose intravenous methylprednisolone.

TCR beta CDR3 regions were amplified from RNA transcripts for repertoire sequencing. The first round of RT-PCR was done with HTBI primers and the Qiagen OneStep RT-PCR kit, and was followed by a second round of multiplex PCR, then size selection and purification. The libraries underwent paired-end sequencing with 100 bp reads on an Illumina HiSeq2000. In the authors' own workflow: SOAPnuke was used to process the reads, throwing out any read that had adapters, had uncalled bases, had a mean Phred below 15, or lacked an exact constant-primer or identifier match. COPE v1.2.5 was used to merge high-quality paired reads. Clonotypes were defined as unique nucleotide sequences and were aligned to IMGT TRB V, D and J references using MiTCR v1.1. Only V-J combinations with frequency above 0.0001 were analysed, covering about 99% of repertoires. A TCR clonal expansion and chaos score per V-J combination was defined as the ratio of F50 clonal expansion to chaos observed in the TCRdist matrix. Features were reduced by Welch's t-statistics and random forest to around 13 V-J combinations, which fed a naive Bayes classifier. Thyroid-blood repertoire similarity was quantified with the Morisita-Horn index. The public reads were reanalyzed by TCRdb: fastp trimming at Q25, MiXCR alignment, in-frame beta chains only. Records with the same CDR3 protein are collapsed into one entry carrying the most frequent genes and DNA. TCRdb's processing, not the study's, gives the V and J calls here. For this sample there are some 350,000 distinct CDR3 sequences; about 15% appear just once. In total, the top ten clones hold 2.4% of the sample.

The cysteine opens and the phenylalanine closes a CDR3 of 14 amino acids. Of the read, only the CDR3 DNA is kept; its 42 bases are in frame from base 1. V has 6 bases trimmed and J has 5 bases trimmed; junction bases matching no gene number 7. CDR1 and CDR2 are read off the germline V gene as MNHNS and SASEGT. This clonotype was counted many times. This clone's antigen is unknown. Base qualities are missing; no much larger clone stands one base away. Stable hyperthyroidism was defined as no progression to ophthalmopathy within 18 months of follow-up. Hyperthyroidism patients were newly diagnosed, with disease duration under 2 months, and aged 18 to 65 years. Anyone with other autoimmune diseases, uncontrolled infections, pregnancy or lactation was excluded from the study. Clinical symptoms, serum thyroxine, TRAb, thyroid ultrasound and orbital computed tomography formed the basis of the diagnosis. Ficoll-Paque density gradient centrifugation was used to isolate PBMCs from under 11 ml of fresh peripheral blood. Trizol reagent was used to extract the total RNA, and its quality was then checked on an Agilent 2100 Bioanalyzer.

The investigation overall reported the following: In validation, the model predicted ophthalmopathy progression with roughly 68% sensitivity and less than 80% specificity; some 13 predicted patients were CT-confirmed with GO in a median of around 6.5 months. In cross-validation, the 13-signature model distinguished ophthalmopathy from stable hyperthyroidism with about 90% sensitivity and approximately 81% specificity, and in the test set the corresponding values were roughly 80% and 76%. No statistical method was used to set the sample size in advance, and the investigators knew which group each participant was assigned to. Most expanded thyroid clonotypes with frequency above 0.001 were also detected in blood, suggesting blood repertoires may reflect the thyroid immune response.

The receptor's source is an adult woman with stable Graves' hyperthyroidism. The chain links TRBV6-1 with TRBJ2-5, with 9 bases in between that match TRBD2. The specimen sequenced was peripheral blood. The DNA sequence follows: TGTGCCAGCAGGGATAGCGGGAGACAGGAGACCCAGTACTTC. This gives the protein CASRDSGRQETQYF.